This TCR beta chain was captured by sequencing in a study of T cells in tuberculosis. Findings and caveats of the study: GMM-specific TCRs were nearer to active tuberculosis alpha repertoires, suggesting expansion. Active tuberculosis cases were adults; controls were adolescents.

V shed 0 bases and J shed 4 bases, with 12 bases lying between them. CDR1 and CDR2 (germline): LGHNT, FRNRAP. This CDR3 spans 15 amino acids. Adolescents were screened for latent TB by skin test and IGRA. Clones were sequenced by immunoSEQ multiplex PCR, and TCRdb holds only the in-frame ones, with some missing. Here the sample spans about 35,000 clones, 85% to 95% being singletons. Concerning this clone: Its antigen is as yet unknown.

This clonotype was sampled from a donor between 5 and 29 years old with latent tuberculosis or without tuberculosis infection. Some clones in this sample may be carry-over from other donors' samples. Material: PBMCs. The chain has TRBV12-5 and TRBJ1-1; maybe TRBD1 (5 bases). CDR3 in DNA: TGTGCTAGTGGTTTGGTTGTCAGGGTGGTCACTGAAGCTTTCTTT. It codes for CASGLVVRVVTEAFF.